Shown below are 22 T cell receptor beta chains from a single sample sequenced in a study of type 1 regulatory T cells. TCRdb re-called the reads with MiXCR, one entry per CDR3 protein. The sample lists some 100,000 distinct CDR3 sequences, less than 40% occurring once. The specimen sequenced was CD4+ T cells, either the whole sample or a sorted fraction (not recorded which). All receptors derive from a human donor in good health.

This clonotype was detected a few times. This chain joins TRBV6-5 and TRBJ2-7, with TRBD1 matching 10 bases. The CDR3 has 14 amino acids. V was clipped by 6 bases and J by 4 bases; unmatched bases: 6. Germline V lookup: CDR1 MNHEY, CDR2 SVGAGI. CDR3 bases: TGTGCCAGCAGAAGTCCGGGACAGGGGTACGAGCAGTACTTC. Amino acids: CASRSPGQGYEQYF.

The chain has TRBV6-2 or TRBV6-3 and TRBJ2-5; D perhaps matches TRBD1 (5 bases). This CDR3 comprises 16 residues. CDR1 and CDR2 from the germline V gene are MNHEY and SVGEGT. V lost 0 bases, J lost 1 base, and 12 bases lay in between. The CDR3 sequence: CASSYSTSRAQETQYF. The CDR3 nucleotides are TGTGCCAGCAGTTACTCGACGTCCAGGGCCCAAGAGACCCAGTACTTC.

The chain links TRBV7-8 to TRBJ2-1; TRBD2 aligns across 8 bases. Unmatched junction bases numbered 10, after V lost 5 bases and J lost 4 bases. In germline, CDR1 is SGHVS, CDR2 FQNEAQ. The CDR3 length is 16 residues. This chain's CDR3 is CASSPRRIAGYNEQFF. Written as DNA, the CDR3 is TGTGCCAGCAGCCCTAGAAGAATAGCGGGGTACAATGAGCAGTTCTTC.

About this clonotype itself: At one end, the junction sequence differs from germline, possibly due to a read error. This chain connects TRBV7-8 to TRBJ1-3, with a weak D call TRBD1 (6 bases). The CDR3 is 14 amino acids. Per germline, CDR1 SGHVS and CDR2 FQNEAQ. CDR3 coding DNA: TGTACCAGCAGTCAACAGGGAAGTGGAAACACCATATATTTT. It is translated as CTSSQQGSGNTIYF.

In this sample, this clonotype turned up a few times. The chain has TRBV4-1 and TRBJ2-2, with D perhaps matching TRBD2 (5 bases). V gave up 7 bases and J gave up 4 bases, with 16 bases separating them. The CDR3 is 15 residues long. Germline-derived CDR1 and CDR2 are MGHRA and YSYEKL. In DNA, the CDR3 is TGCGCCAGCAAATTCGAGCGGCTGCTCACCGGGGAGCTGTTTTTT. This sequence encodes CASKFERLLTGELFF.

This chain links TRBV7-9 with TRBJ2-5; 7 positions match TRBD1. V gave up 4 bases and J gave up 0 bases; unmatched junction bases: 11. This CDR3 has 17 amino acids. Germline V gene sequence: CDR1 SEHNR, CDR2 FQNEAQ (reference sequence). The CDR3 protein is CASSYHLRGIDQETQYF. The CDR3 DNA follows: TGTGCCAGCAGCTATCATCTCAGGGGGATCGACCAAGAGACCCAGTACTTC. Based on the CDR3 plus reference TRBV7-9 and TRBJ2-5, the full variable domain is DTGVSQNPRHKITKRGQNVTFRCDPISEHNRLYWYRQTLGQGPEFLTYFQNEAQLEKSRLLSDRFSAERPKGSFSTLEIQRTEQGDSAMYLCASSYHLRGIDQETQYFGPGTRLLVL.

This chain uses TRBV7-9 with TRBJ2-3, with a tentative D call TRBD2 (6 bases). This CDR3 is built from 16 residues. Germline V gene lookup returns CDR1 SEHNR and CDR2 FQNEAQ (reference sequence). V lost 5 bases and J lost 6, with 21 bases in between. The CDR3 coding sequence is TGTGCCAGCAGCCCCGACGGCAGGGCTGGAGGGGATACGCAGTATTTT. This codes for CASSPDGRAGGDTQYF.

The CDR3 DNA is TGTGCCAGCAGCTTACGGTCACAACTCGGGGAGCTGTTTTTT. Residues: CASSLRSQLGELFF. This chain links TRBV7-2 with TRBJ2-2; unclear D gene. Deletions cut 2 bases from V and 7 bases from J, with 11 bases between. The CDR3 extends over 14 amino acids. Germline loops: CDR1 SGHTA, CDR2 FQGNSA.

This chain uses TRBV7-3 with TRBJ2-5; maybe TRBD2 (5 bases). This CDR3 contains 14 residues. Germline values: CDR1 SGHTA, CDR2 FQGTGA. V dropped 5 bases and J dropped 4 bases, with 14 bases sitting between them. The CDR3 coding sequence is TGTGCCAGCAGCCCTGCGGGTCTAGCAGAGACCCAGTACTTC. Translating gives CASSPAGLAETQYF.

The chain couples TRBV10-3 to TRBJ2-7, with TRBD2 matching 13 bases. The CDR3 has 16 residues. The V segment lost 4 bases and the J segment 1 base; nucleotides outside the gene matches: 4. Germline CDR1 and CDR2: ENHRY and SYGVKD. The CDR3 sequence: CAISGAGLAGSYEQYF. The CDR3 nucleotides read TGTGCCATCAGTGGGGCGGGACTAGCGGGGTCCTACGAGCAGTACTTC.

The chain employs TRBV4-3 and TRBJ2-7; D is unclear. CDR1 and CDR2 from the germline V gene are LGHNA and YSLEER. Trimming took 0 bases from V and 4 from J, leaving 7 bases between them. This CDR3 region has 13 residues. This chain's CDR3 is CASSQEAGYEQYF. The DNA for the CDR3 is TGCGCCAGCAGCCAAGAGGCCGGTTACGAGCAGTACTTC.

This sequence joins TRBV5-8 and TRBJ1-5, with D possibly TRBD1 on 6 matching bases. The CDR3 totals 18 residues. Looked up from germline, CDR1 is SGHTS and CDR2 is YDEGEE. Trimming removed 3 bases at V and 3 bases at J, with 22 bases between. The CDR3 DNA is TGTGCCAGCAGCTCAGACCAACAGGGATCGGCCTTCAATCAGCCCCAGCATTTT. This translates into CASSSDQQGSAFNQPQHF.

The chain employs TRBV7-9 and TRBJ2-7, with 8 bases lining up with TRBD1. Germline CDR1 is SEHNR and CDR2 is FQNEAQ (reference sequence). This CDR3 contains 17 residues. V trimming: 1 base; J trimming: 1 base; junction bases outside the gene matches: 9. The CDR3 is CASSLDPRGRLSYEQYF. In DNA form, the CDR3 reads TGTGCCAGCAGCTTAGATCCCAGGGGGCGCCTATCCTACGAGCAGTACTTC.

On this clonotype: This may arise from a read error, as a much more abundant clone is one base away. V and J are TRBV30 and TRBJ2-1; D might be TRBD2 (7 bases). Per the germline V gene, CDR1 is GTSNPN and CDR2 is SVGIG (reference sequence). The CDR3 loop spans 16 amino acids. The CDR3 coding sequence is TGTGCCTGGAGTCGCGGGGGCAGGGCGTCCTACAATAAGCAGTTCTTC. Residues: CAWSRGGRASYNKQFF.

The chain links TRBV12-3 or TRBV12-4 to TRBJ2-4; TRBD1 matches 8 bases. The CDR3 has 14 amino acids. The V gene end was trimmed by 3 bases and the J gene end by 6 bases; junction bases not matched to a gene: 4. The CDR3 loop is CASSFQQGANIQYF. In nucleotides, the CDR3 is TGTGCCAGCAGTTTTCAGCAGGGGGCAAACATTCAGTACTTC.

The V and J genes are TRBV24-1 and TRBJ1-5; a possible D gene is TRBD1 (5 bases). The CDR3 has 14 residues. Trimming shortened V by 4 bases and J by 11 bases, and 17 bases separated the two germline ends. Looked up from germline, CDR1 is KGHDR and CDR2 is SFDVKD. The CDR3 loop is CATSESGTLGAQHF. CDR3 bases: TGTGCCACCAGTGAGTCCGGAACACTGGGGGCCCAGCATTTT.

This clonotype was seen a handful of times. This sequence joins TRBV6-6 and TRBJ2-2; 7 bases align to TRBD2. The CDR3 is 14 amino acids. Trimming removed 7 bases from V and 6 bases from J; junction bases left unmatched: 8. The germline V gene encodes CDR1 MNHNY and CDR2 SVGAGI (reference sequence). The DNA of the CDR3 is TGTGCCAGCATTTCTCGCGGGAGTGCCGGGGAGCTGTTTTTT. Its protein product is CASISRGSAGELFF.

The chain links TRBV7-2 to TRBJ2-7, with D maybe TRBD1 (6 bases). Germline CDR1 is SGHTA and CDR2 is FQGNSA. The V end lost 5 bases, the J end lost 0 bases, and 14 bases lay between the germline ends. The CDR3 loop spans 15 amino acids. Here the CDR3 reads CASSTRKDSSYEQYF. CDR3 DNA sequence: TGTGCCAGCAGCACCAGGAAGGACAGCTCCTACGAGCAGTACTTC.

This clonotype was observed a handful of times. This sequence joins TRBV20-1 and TRBJ1-4; 8 bases match TRBD1. The CDR3 contains 13 residues. Trimming cost V 2 bases and J 7 bases; bases outside gene matches: 3. CDR1 DFQATT and CDR2 SNEGSKA come from the germline V gene (reference sequence). The CDR3 protein is CSARSGQGEKLFF. In nucleotides, the CDR3 is TGCAGTGCTAGATCAGGACAGGGTGAAAAACTGTTTTTT.

The V and J genes are TRBV6-2 or TRBV6-3 and TRBJ2-3; D unclear. Germline V gives CDR1 MNHEY, CDR2 SVGEGT. The ends were cut back, 6 bases at V and 4 bases at J, with 17 bases in the middle. The CDR3 runs 15 residues. CDR3 coding DNA: TGTGCCAGCAGATCGAGCCCGCATAGTGCAGATACGCAGTATTTT. Amino acids: CASRSSPHSADTQYF.

In this sample, this clonotype turned up once. The chain recombines TRBV19 with TRBJ2-5; 13 bases match TRBD2. J was trimmed by 1 base and V by 3 bases; bases with no gene match: 8. Germline V CDR1 and CDR2: LNHDA, SQIVND (reference sequence). CDR3 length: 18 amino acids. The CDR3 DNA is TGTGCCAGTAGTATCCGGACTAGCGGGAGAACCACCCAAGAGACCCAGTACTTC. It translates to CASSIRTSGRTTQETQYF.

V is TRBV2 and J is TRBJ2-3, with unresolved D. Germline CDR1 SNHLY, CDR2 FYNNEI. Trimming took off 6 bases at V and 0 bases at J, with 13 bases between the two ends. The CDR3 runs 15 residues. CDR3 sequence reads: CASRWAASSTDTQYF. DNA of the CDR3: TGTGCCAGCAGATGGGCGGCAAGTAGCACAGATACGCAGTATTTT.